Sequencing of this T cell receptor (beta chain) was carried out in a study of CD8 T cells in Susac syndrome. RNA was extracted with the RNeasy kit, and a quantity of roughly 0.5 to 1 ug was reverse transcribed using random hexamers. The immunoSEQ assay covered 54 Vbeta and 13 Jbeta segments for CDR3. TCRdb reprocessed the immunoSEQ multiplex PCR reads via MiXCR and lists one record per CDR3 protein. The data hold roughly 180,000 distinct CDR3 sequences, with approximately 96% observed a single time. This CDR3 comprises 15 residues. V lost 1 base and J lost 6; bases outside the gene matches: 9. This sequence originates from a human donor in good health. The rearrangement joins TRBV12-3 or TRBV12-4 to TRBJ2-7, with 7 bases that match TRBD1. The specimen was CD4+ T cells from PBMCs. Here the CDR3 DNA reads TGTGCCAGCAGTTTAGGAGGGACAGCAACCATCGAGCAGTACTTC. This gives the protein CASSLGGTATIEQYF.